This entry describes one T cell receptor (beta chain). Its antigen is currently unknown. This entry comes from a study of blood T cells in healthy people across ages. General study points: Significant beta diversity loss was already apparent by age roughly 44, declining roughly linearly. Unknown donor CMV status possibly confounded expanded clonotype changes.

Combining a sample-barcoded 5' primer with a J-beta primer mix, a second PCR ran for about 7 to 11 cycles. Tagging of each cDNA molecule was performed by a template-switch adaptor with 12 random nucleotides. TCRdb reanalysed the 5' RACE reads using MiXCR and keeps one entry per CDR3 protein. Here the sample spans roughly 500,000 distinct CDR3 sequences, approximately 30% being singletons. Isolated per sample were at least 7 million PBMCs. The V end was cut by 0 bases, the J end by 1 base, with 11 bases between. This CDR3 has 16 amino acids. CDR1 is SGHRS and CDR2 is YFSETQ in the germline V gene. The sequenced sample consisted of blood. The clonotype was recovered from a woman aged 70-85 years in good health. V and J are TRBV5-1 and TRBJ2-4; D is unclear. In DNA form, the CDR3 reads TGCGCCAGCAGCTTGGTGCCAGCCTCGGCCAAAAACATTCAGTACTTC. This codes for CASSLVPASAKNIQYF.